This TCR beta chain derives from a study of early T cells in non-severe SARS-CoV-2 infection (dated by TCRdb to the early 2020s). Regarding the complete study: TCR sequencing used bulk RNA from unsorted whole blood, so alpha and beta chains could not be paired. On the study overall, not on this receptor specifically: VDJdb matching was skewed toward anti-spike CD8 responses, so virus-specific expansions were likely underestimated and private and CD4 specificities were missed.

The study was a case-control design nested within a healthcare worker cohort in London, UK, with weekly nasopharyngeal swab PCR tests and blood sampling. Healthcare workers were recruited between 23 and 31 March 2020, during the week of the UK lockdown, and were followed weekly for up to roughly 15 weeks. The germline V gene gives CDR1 as MGHRA and CDR2 as YSYEKL. V and J lose 3 bases and 0 bases, and a span of 18 bases separates them. The CDR3 spans 19 residues, from the cysteine through the phenylalanine. Just the 57-base CDR3 DNA is kept, in frame starting at base 1. Many counts were recorded for this clonotype. This receptor's antigen is unknown. No per-base quality is available; no much larger clone lies one base away. Libraries came from 5' RACE. The instrument was a NextSeq 500. The TCR library protocol attached unique molecular identifiers to individual cDNA molecules to correct for sequencing error and PCR bias. TCR alpha and beta chains were both sequenced, and the abundances of alpha and beta sequences in each sample were closely correlated with each other. Under the source paper's analysis protocol: Decombinator V4 was used to perform V gene, J gene and CDR3 annotation of TCR sequences. TCRs were defined as expanded if a significant change between any two time points was detected under a Poisson model with p below 0.0001. TCR abundances were normalised to the total number of TCRs sequenced per sample and expressed as counts per million. TRAV1-2 paired with TRAJ12, TRAJ20 or TRAJ33 defined MAIT TCRs, while TRAV10 paired with TRAJ18 defined iNKT TCRs. A search of VDJdb, accessed on 1 November 2021, was run for TCRs annotated to CMV, EBV and SARS-CoV-2, with TCRs annotated for multiple antigens excluded. TCRdb's own reprocessing of the public reads used fastp at Q25 and MiXCR and kept productive beta chains. Rows matching on CDR3 protein sequence are summarized as one entry with the most common DNA and genes. It is TCRdb's table, rather than the study itself, that gives the V and J calls and clone size. In all, the sample holds tens of thousands of distinct CDR3 sequences, and around 12% of those were seen once. Around 4.8% of the sample comes from the top ten.

Rearrangement joined TRBV4-1 to TRBJ1-6; the D gene lacks a confident call. This TCR derives from an adult who was a healthcare worker with PCR-confirmed SARS-CoV-2 infection or an uninfected control (not recorded which). The sequencing used whole blood, collected at baseline. In nucleotides, the sequence is TGCGCCAGCAGCCAGAGGCAAACCAGGAGTAGCTCCTATAATTCACCCCTCCACTTT. Translated, it reads CASSQRQTRSSSYNSPLHF.